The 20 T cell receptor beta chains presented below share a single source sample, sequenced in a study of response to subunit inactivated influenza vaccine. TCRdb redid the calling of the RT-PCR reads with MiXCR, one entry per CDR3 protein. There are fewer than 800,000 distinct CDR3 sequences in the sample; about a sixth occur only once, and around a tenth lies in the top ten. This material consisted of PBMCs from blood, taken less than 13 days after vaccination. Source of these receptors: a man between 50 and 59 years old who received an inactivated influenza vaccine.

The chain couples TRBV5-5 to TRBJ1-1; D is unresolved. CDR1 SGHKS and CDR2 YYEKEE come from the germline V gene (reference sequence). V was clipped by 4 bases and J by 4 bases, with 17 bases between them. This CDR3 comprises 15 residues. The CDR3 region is CASSEYVGVGTEAFF. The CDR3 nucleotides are TGTGCCAGCAGCGAATACGTGGGCGTGGGCACTGAAGCTTTCTTT.

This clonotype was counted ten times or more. CDR3: CASSLGYSYEQYF. The CDR3 DNA follows: TGCGCCAGCAGCCTGGGATACTCCTACGAGCAGTACTTC. V gene TRBV5-1 combines with J gene TRBJ2-7; D is undetermined. The CDR3 totals 13 residues. Trimming stripped 4 bases from V and 0 bases from J, with 8 bases between. CDR1 is SGHRS and CDR2 is YFSETQ in the germline V gene.

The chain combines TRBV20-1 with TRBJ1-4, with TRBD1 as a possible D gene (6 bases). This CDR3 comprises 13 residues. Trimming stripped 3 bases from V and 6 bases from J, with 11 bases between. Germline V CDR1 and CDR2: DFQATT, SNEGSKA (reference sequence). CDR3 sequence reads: CSARGRGYEKLFF. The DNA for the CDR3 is TGCAGTGCTAGGGGCAGGGGTTATGAAAAACTGTTTTTT.

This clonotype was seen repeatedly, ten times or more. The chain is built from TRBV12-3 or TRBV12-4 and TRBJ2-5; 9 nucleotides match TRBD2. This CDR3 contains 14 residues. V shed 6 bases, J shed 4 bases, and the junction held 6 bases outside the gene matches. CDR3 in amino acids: CASRRAGGGETQYF. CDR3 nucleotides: TGTGCCAGCAGACGAGCGGGGGGTGGAGAGACCCAGTACTTC.

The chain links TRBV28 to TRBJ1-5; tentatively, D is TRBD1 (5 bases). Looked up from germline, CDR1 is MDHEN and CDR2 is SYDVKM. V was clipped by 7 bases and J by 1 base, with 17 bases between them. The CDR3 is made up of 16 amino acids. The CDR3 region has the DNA TGTGCCAGCAACAATGGGGCAGGGATGAGCAATCAGCCCCAGCATTTT. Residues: CASNNGAGMSNQPQHF.

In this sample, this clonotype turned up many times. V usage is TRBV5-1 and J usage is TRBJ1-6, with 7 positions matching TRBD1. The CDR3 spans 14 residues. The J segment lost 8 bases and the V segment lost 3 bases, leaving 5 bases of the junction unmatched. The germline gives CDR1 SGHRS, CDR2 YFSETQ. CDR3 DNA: TGCGCCAGCAGCTCCGGGGACAGCTATTCACCCCTCCACTTT. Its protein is CASSSGDSYSPLHF.

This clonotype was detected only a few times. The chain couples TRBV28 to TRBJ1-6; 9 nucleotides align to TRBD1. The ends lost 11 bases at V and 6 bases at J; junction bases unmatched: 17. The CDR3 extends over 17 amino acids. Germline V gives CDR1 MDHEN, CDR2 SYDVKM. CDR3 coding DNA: TGTGCCCCCGAACCTTATGGACAGGGGCCTACTAATTCACCCCTCCACTTT. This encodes CAPEPYGQGPTNSPLHF.

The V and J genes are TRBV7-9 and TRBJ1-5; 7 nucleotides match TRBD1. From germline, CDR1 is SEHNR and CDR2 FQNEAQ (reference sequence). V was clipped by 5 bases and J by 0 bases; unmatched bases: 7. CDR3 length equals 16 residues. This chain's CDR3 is CASSGPGTVSNQPQHF. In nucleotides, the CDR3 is TGTGCCAGCAGCGGCCCCGGGACAGTTAGCAATCAGCCCCAGCATTTT.

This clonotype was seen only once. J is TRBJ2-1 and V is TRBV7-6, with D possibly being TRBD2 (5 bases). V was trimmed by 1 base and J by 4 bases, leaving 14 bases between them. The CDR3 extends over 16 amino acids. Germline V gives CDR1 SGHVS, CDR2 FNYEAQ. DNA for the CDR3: TGTGCCAGCAGCTTAGAACCGGGAAGAGGGTACAATGAGCAGTTCTTC. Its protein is CASSLEPGRGYNEQFF. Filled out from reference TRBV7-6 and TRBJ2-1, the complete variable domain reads GAGVSQSPRYKVTKRGQDVALRCDPISGHVSLYWYRQALGQGPEFLTYFNYEAQQDKSGLPNDRFSAERPEGSISTLTIQRTEQRDSAMYRCASSLEPGRGYNEQFFGPGTRLTVL.

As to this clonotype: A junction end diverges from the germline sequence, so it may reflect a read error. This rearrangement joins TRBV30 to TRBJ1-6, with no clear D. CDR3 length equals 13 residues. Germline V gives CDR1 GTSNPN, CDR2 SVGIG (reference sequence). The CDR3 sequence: CARRRRDDSPLHF. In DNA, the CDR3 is TGTGCCAGGAGGCGTAGGGATGATTCACCCCTCCACTTT.

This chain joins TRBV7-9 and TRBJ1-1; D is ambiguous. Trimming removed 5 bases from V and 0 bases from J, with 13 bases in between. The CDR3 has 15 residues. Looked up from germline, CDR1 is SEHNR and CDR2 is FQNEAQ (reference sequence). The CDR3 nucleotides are TGTGCCAGCAGCCCTCTTAGGGCTTTGAACACTGAAGCTTTCTTT. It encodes CASSPLRALNTEAFF.

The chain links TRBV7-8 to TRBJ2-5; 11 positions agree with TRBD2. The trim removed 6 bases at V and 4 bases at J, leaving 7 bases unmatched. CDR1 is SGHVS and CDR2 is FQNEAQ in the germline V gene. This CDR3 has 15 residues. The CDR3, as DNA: TGTGCCAGCAGAAAACTAGCGGGAGTACGAGAGACCCAGTACTTC. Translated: CASRKLAGVRETQYF. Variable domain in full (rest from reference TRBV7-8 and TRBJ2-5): GAGVSQSPRYKVAKRGQDVALRCDPISGHVSLFWYQQALGQGPEFLTYFQNEAQLDKSGLPSDRFFAERPEGSVSTLKIQRTQQEDSAVYLCASRKLAGVRETQYFGPGTRLLVL.

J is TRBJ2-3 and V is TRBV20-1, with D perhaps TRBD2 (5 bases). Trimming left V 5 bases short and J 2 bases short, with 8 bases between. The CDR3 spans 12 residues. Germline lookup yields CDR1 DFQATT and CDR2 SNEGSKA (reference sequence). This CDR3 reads CSAPRDTDTQYF. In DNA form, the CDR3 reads TGCAGTGCTCCCCGGGACACAGATACGCAGTATTTT.

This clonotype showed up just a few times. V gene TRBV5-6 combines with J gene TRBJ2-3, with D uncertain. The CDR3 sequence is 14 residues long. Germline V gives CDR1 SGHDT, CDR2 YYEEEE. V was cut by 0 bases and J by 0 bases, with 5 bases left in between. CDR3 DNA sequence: TGTGCCAGCAGCTTGGTTGACAGCACAGATACGCAGTATTTT. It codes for CASSLVDSTDTQYF.

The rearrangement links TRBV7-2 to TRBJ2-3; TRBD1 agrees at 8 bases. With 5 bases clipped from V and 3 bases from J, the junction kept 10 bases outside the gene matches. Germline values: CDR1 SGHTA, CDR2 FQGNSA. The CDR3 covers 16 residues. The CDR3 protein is CASSKDSGGRTDTQYF. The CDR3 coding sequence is TGTGCCAGCAGCAAAGACTCAGGGGGCCGGACAGATACGCAGTATTTT.

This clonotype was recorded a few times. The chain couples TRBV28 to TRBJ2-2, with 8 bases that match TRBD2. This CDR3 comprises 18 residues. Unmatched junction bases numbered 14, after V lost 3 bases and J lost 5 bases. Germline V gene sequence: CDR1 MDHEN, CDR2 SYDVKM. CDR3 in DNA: TGTGCCAGCAGTTTTCAACCCCAGCTAGCGGGTTTGACCGGGGAGCTGTTTTTT. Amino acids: CASSFQPQLAGLTGELFF. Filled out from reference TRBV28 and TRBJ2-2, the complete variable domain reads DVKVTQSSRYLVKRTGEKVFLECVQDMDHENMFWYRQDPGLGLRLIYFSYDVKMKEKGDIPEGYSVSREKKERFSLILESASTNQTSMYLCASSFQPQLAGLTGELFFGEGSRLTVL.

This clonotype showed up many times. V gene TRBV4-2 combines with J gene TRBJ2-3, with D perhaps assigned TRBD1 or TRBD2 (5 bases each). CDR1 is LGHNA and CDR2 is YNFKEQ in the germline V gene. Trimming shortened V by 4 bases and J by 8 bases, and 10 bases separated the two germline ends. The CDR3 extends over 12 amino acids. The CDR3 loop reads CASSPTGGTQYF. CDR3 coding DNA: TGTGCCAGCAGCCCGACTGGGGGTACGCAGTATTTT.

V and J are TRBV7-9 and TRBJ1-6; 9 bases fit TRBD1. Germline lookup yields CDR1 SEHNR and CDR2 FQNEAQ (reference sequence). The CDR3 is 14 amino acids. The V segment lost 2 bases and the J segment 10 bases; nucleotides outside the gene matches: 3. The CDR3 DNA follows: TGTGCCAGCAGCTTATGGACAGGGGACTCACCCCTCCACTTT. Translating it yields CASSLWTGDSPLHF.

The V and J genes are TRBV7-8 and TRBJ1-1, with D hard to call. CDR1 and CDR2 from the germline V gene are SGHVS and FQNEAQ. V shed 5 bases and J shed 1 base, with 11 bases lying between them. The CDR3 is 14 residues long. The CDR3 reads CASSARQPNTEAFF. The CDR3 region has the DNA TGTGCCAGCAGCGCCCGACAACCGAACACTGAAGCTTTCTTT.

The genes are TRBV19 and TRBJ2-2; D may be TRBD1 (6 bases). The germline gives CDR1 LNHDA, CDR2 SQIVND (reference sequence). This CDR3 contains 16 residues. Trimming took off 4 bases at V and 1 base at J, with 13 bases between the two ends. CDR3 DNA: TGTGCCAGTAGTAAAAAACCGACAGGGAACACCGGGGAGCTGTTTTTT. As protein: CASSKKPTGNTGELFF.